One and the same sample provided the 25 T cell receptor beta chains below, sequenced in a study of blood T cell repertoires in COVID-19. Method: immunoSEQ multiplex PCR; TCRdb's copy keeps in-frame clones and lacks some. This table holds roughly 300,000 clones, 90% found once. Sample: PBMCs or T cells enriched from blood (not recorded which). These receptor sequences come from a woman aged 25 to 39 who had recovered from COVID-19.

CDR3 amino acids: CASSLANYLGYTF. The CDR3 DNA follows: TGTGCCAGCAGCTTAGCTAATTATCTAGGCTACACCTTC. J is TRBJ1-2 and V is TRBV11-2; D is unclear. The CDR3 contains 13 residues. With 1 base removed from V and 8 bases from J, the gap between germline ends came to 11 bases. Germline CDR1 SGHAT, CDR2 FQNNGV.

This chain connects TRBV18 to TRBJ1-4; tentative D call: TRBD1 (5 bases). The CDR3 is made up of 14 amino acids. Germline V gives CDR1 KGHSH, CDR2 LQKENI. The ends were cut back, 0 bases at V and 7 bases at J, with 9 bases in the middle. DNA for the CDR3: TGTGCCAGCTCACCACCGGTGACAGTTGAAAAACTGTTTTTT. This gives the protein CASSPPVTVEKLFF.

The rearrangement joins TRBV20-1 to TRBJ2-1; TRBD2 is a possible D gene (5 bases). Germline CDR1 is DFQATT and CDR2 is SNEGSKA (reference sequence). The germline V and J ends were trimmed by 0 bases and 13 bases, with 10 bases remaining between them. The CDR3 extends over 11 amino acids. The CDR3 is CSARDVRLQFF. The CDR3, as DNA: TGCAGTGCTAGAGATGTTCGACTACAGTTCTTC.

The CDR3 DNA reads as TGTGCCAGTAGTATAGCCCGGACAGGGGGCGGTAATGAGCAGTTCTTC. It encodes CASSIARTGGGNEQFF. The V and J genes are TRBV19 and TRBJ2-1; TRBD1 agrees at 11 bases. The CDR3 runs 16 residues. Germline V gene lookup returns CDR1 LNHDA and CDR2 SQIVND (reference sequence). After removal of 1 base from V and 7 bases from J, the junction contained 6 bases not matched to a gene.

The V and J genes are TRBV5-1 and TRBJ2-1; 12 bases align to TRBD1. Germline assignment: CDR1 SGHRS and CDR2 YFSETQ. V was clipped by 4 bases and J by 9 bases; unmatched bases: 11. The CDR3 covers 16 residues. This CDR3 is CASSIPGTGGRGEQFF. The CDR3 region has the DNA TGCGCCAGCAGCATCCCCGGGACAGGGGGCAGGGGTGAGCAGTTCTTC.

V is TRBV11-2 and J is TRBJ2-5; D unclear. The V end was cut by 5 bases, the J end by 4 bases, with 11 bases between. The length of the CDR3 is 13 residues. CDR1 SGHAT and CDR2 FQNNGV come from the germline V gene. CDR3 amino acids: CASSPRPGETQYF. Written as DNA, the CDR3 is TGTGCCAGCAGCCCCCGACCAGGAGAGACCCAGTACTTC.

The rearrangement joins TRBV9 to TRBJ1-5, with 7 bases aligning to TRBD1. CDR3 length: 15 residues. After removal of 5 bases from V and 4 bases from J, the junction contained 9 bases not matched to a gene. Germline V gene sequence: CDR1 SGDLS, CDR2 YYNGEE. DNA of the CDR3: TGTGCCAGCAGTCCCCGGGGACAGTGGAATCAGCCCCAGCATTTT. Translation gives CASSPRGQWNQPQHF.

The chain's CDR3 is CSVEGQPSGANVLTF. The CDR3 DNA sequence: TGCAGCGTTGAAGGGCAACCTTCTGGGGCCAACGTCCTGACTTTC. The rearrangement uses TRBV29-1 and TRBJ2-6; D ambiguous. V was shortened by 1 base and J by 1 base, with 8 bases between the two germline ends. The length of the CDR3 is 15 residues. Germline V gene sequence: CDR1 SQVTM, CDR2 ANQGSEA.

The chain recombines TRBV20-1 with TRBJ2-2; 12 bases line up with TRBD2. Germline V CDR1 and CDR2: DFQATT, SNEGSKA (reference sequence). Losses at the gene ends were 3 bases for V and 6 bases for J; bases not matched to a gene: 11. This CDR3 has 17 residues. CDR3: CSASDLGTSGWAGELFF. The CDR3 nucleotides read TGCAGTGCTAGTGATTTGGGGACTAGCGGGTGGGCCGGGGAGCTGTTTTTT.

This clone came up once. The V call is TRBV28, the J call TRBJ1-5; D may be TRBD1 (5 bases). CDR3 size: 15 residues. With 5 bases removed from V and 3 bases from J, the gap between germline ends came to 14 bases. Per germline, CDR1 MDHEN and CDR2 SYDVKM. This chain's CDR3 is CASSLQGVHNQPQHF. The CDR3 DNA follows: TGTGCCAGCAGTCTGCAGGGTGTCCACAATCAGCCCCAGCATTTT.

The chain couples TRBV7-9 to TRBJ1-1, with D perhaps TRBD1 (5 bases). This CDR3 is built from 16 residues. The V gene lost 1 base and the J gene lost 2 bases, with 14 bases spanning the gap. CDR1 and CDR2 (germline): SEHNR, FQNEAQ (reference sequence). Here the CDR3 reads CASSLDRDLINTEAFF. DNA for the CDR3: TGTGCCAGCAGCTTAGACCGGGACTTGATAAACACTGAAGCTTTCTTT.

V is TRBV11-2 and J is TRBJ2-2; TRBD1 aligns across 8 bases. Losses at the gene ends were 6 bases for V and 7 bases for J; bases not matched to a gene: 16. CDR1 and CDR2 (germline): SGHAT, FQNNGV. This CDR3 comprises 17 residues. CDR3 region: CASRRPLRRGRVGELFF. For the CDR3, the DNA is TGTGCCAGCAGACGCCCCCTCCGCAGGGGGCGGGTCGGGGAGCTGTTTTTT.

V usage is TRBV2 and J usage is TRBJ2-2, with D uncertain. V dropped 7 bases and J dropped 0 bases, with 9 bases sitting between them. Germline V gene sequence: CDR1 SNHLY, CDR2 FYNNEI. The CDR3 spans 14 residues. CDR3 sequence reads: CASTLQANTGELFF. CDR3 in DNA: TGTGCCAGCACCCTCCAGGCGAACACCGGGGAGCTGTTTTTT.

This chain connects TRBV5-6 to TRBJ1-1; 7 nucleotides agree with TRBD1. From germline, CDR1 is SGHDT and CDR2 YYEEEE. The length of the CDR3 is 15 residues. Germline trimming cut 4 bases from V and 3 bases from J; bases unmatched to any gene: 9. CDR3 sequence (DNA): TGTGCCAGCAGCCAACTGGGCACAGGGGACACTGAAGCTTTCTTT. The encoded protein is CASSQLGTGDTEAFF.

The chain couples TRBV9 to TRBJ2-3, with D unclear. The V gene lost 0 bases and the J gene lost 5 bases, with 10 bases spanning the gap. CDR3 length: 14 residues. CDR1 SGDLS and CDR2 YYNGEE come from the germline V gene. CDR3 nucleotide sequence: TGTGCCAGCAGCGTAGGAGGAGTTGGAGATACGCAGTATTTT. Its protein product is CASSVGGVGDTQYF.

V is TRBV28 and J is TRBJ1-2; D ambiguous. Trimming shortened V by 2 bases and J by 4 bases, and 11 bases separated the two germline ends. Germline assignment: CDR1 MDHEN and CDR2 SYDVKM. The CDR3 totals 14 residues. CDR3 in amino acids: CASSLSGTTYGYTF. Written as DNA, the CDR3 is TGTGCCAGCAGTTTAAGCGGAACCACCTATGGCTACACCTTC.

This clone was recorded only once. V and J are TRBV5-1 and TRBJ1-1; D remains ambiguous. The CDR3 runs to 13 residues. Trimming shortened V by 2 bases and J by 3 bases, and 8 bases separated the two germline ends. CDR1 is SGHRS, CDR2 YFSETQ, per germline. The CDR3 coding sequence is TGCGCCAGCAGCTTTGAGGTGTACACTGAAGCTTTCTTT. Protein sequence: CASSFEVYTEAFF.

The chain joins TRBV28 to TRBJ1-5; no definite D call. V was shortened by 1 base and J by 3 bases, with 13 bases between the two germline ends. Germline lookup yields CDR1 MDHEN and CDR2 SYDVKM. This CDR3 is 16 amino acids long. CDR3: CASSLLGGKNNQPQHF. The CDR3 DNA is TGTGCCAGCAGTTTATTGGGCGGGAAGAACAATCAGCCCCAGCATTTT.

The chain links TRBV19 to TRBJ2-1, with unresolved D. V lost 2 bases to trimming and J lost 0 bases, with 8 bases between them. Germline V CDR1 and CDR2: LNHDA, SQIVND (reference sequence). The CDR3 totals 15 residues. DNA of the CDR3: TGTGCCAGTAGTATAATGGCGGACTCCTACAATGAGCAGTTCTTC. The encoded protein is CASSIMADSYNEQFF.

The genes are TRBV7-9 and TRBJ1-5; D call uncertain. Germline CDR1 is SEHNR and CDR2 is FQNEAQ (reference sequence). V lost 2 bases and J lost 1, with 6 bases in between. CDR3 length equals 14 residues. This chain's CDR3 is CASSLRGSNQPQHF. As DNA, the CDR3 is TGTGCCAGCAGCTTACGGGGAAGCAATCAGCCCCAGCATTTT.

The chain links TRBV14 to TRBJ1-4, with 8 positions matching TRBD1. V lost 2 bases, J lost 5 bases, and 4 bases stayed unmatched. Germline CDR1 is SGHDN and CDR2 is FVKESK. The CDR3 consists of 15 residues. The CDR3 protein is CASSQYRGENEKLFF. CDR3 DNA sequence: TGTGCCAGCAGCCAATACAGGGGGGAAAATGAAAAACTGTTTTTT.

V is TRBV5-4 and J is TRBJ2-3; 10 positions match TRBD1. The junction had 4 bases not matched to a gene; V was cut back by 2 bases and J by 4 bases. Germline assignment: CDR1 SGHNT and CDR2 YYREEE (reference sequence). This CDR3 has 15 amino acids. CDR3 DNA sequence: TGTGCCAGCAGCTTCCGGGACAGGGGACCAGATACGCAGTATTTT. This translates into CASSFRDRGPDTQYF.

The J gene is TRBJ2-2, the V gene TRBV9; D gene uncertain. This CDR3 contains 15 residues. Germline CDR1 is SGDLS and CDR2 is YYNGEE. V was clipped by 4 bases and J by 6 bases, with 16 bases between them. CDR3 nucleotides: TGTGCCAGCAGCTCCCCGGAGAGCTGGGCCGGGGAGCTGTTTTTT. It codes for CASSSPESWAGELFF. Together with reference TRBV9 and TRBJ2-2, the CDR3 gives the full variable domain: DSGVTQTPKHLITATGQRVTLRCSPRSGDLSVYWYQQSLDQGLQFLIQYYNGEERAKGNILERFSAQQFPDLHSELNLSSLELGDSALYFCASSSPESWAGELFFGEGSRLTVL.

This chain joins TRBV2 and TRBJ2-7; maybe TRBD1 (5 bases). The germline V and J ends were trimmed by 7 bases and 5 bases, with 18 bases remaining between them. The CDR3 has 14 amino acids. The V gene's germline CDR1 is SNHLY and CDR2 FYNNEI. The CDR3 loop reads CASTQGGAVNEQYF. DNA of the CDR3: TGTGCCAGCACCCAAGGTGGGGCGGTGAACGAGCAGTACTTC.

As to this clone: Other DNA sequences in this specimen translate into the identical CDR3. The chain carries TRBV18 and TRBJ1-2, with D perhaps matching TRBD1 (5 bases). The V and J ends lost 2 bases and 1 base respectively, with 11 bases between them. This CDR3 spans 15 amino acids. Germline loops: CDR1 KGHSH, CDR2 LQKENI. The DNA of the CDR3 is TGTGCCAGCTCACCAGAGTCGGGACTTAACTATGGCTACACCTTC. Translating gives CASSPESGLNYGYTF.